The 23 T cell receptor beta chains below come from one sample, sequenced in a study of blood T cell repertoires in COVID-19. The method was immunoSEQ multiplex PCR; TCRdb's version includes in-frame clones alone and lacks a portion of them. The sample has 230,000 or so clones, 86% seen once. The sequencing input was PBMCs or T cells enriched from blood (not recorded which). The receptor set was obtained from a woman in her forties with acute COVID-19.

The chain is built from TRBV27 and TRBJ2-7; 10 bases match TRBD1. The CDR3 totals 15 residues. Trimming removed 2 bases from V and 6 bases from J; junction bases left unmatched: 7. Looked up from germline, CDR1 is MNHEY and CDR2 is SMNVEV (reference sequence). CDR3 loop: CASSLTGTGVPEQYV. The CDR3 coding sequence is TGTGCCAGCAGTTTAACCGGGACAGGGGTTCCCGAGCAGTACGTC.

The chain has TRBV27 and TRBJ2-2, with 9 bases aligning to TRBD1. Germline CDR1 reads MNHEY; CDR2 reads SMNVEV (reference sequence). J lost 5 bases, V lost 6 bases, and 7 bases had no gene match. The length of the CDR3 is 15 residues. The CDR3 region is CASRADRGGTGELFF. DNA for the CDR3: TGTGCCAGCAGGGCCGACAGGGGGGGAACCGGGGAGCTGTTTTTT.

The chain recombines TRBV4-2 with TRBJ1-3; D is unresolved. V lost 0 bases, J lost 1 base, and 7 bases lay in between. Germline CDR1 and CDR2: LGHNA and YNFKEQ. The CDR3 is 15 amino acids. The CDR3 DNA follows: TGTGCCAGCAGCCAAGATAGAGAATCTGGAAACACCATATATTTT. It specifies CASSQDRESGNTIYF.

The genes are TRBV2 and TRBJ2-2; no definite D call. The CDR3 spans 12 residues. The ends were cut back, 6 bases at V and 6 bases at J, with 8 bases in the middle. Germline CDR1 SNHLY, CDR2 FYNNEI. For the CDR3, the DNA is TGTGCCAGCAGCGAGCTCCCCGGGGAGCTGTTTTTT. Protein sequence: CASSELPGELFF.

The CDR3 region has the DNA TGTGCCAGCAGCCATCACGAAGGGGGCCGGACCTATGGGACTGAAGCTTTCTTT. Translated, it gives CASSHHEGGRTYGTEAFF. V gene TRBV7-8 combines with J gene TRBJ1-1, with TRBD1 matching 7 bases. Germline V gene lookup returns CDR1 SGHVS and CDR2 FQNEAQ. The CDR3 runs 18 residues. Trimming cost V 5 bases and J 5 bases; bases outside gene matches: 20.

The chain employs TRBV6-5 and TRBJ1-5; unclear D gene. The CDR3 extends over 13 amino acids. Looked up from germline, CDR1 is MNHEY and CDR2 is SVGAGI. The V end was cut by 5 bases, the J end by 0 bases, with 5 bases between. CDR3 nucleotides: TGTGCCAGCAGTATTAATAGCAATCAGCCCCAGCATTTT. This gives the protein CASSINSNQPQHF.

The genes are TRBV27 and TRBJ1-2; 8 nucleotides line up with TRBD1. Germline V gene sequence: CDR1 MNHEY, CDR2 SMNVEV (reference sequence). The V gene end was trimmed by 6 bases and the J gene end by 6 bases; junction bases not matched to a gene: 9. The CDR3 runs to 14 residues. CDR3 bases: TGTGCCAGCAGGCCAGTCGGACAGGGCGATGGCTACACCTTC. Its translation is CASRPVGQGDGYTF.

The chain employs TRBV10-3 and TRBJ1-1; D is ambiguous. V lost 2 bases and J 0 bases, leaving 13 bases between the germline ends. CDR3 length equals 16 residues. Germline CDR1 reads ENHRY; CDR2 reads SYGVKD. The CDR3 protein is CAISEGGPPMNTEAFF. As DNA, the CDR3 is TGTGCCATCAGTGAGGGTGGGCCACCCATGAACACTGAAGCTTTCTTT.

The CDR3 here is CASSQSDGGNTEAFF. The DNA for the CDR3 is TGTGCCAGCAGCCAATCGGACGGGGGGAACACTGAAGCTTTCTTT. V gene TRBV3-1 (or the pseudogene TRBV3-2) combines with J gene TRBJ1-1, with D possibly matching TRBD1 (5 bases). CDR3 length equals 15 residues. Germline V gene data show CDR1 as LGHDT and CDR2 as YNNKEL (reference sequence). Trimming removed 2 bases from V and 1 base from J, with 11 bases in between.

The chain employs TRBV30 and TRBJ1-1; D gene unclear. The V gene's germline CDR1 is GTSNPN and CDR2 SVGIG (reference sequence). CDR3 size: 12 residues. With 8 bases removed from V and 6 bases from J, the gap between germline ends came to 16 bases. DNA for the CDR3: TGTGCCCTCCGCGGGCTTTACCCTGAAGCTTTCTTT. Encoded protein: CALRGLYPEAFF.

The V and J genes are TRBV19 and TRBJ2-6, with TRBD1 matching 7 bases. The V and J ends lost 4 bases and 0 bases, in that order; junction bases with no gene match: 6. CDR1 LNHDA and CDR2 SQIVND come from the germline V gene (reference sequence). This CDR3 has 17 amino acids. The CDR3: CASSTQTGFSGANVLTF. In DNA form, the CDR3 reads TGTGCCAGTAGTACTCAGACAGGGTTCTCTGGGGCCAACGTCCTGACTTTC.

CDR3 residues: CASSLRGQGVYGYTF. CDR3 sequence (DNA): TGTGCCAGTAGTCTAAGGGGACAGGGAGTCTATGGCTACACCTTC. The rearrangement links TRBV19 to TRBJ1-2, with 9 bases fitting TRBD1. The CDR3 extends over 15 amino acids. Germline assignment: CDR1 LNHDA and CDR2 SQIVND (reference sequence). The J segment lost 4 bases and the V segment lost 5 bases, leaving 8 bases of the junction unmatched.

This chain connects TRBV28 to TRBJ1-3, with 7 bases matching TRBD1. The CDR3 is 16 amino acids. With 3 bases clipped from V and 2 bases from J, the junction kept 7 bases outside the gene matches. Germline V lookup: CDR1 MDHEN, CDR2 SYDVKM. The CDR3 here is CASSFTGTVPGNTIYF. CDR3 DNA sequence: TGTGCCAGCAGTTTCACAGGGACAGTCCCTGGAAACACCATATATTTT.

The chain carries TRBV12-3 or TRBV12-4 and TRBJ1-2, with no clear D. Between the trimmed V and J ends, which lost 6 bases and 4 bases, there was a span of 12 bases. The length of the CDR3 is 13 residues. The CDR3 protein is CASSPRDSYGYTF. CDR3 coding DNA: TGTGCCAGCAGCCCTAGAGATTCCTATGGCTACACCTTC.

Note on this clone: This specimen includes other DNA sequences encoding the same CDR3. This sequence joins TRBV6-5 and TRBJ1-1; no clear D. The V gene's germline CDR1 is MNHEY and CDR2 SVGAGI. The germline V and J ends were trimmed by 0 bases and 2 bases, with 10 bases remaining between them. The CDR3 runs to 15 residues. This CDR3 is CASSYSRGLNTEAFF. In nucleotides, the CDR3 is TGTGCCAGCAGTTACTCACGAGGGCTTAACACTGAAGCTTTCTTT.

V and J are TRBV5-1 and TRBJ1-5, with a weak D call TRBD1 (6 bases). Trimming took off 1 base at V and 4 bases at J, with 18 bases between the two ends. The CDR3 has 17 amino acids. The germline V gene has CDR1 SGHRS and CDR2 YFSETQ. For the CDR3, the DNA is TGCGCCAGCAGCTTGTGGGGGCCTACCGAATCTAATCAGCCCCAGCATTTT. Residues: CASSLWGPTESNQPQHF. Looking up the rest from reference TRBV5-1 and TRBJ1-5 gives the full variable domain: KAGVTQTPRYLIKTRGQQVTLSCSPISGHRSVSWYQQTPGQGLQFLFEYFSETQRNKGNFPGRFSGRQFSNSRSEMNVSTLELGDSALYLCASSLWGPTESNQPQHFGDGTRLSIL.

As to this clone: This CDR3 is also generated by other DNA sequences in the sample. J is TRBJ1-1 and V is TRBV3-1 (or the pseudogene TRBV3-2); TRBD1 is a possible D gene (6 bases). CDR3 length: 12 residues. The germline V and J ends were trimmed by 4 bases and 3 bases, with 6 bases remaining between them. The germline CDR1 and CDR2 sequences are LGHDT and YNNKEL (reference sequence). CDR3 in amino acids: CASSRTDTEAFF. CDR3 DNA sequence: TGTGCCAGCAGCCGGACAGACACTGAAGCTTTCTTT.

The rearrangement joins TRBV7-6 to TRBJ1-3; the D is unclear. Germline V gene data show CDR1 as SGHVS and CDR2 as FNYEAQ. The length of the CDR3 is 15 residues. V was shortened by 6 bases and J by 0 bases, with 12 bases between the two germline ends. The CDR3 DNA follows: TGTGCCAGCAGACTGAACAGCGGCTCTGGAAACACCATATATTTT. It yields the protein CASRLNSGSGNTIYF.

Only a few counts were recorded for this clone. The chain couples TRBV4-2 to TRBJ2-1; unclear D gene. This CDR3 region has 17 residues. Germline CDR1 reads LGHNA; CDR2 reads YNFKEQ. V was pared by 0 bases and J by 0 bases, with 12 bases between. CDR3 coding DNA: TGTGCCAGCAGCCAAGATCAGGCGTCGAGCTCCTACAATGAGCAGTTCTTC. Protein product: CASSQDQASSSYNEQFF.

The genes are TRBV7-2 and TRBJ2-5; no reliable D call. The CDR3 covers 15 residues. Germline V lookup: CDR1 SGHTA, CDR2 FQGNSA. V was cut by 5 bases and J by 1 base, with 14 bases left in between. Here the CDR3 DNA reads TGTGCCAGCAGCCTCTCAACCGCGAGCCAAGAGACCCAGTACTTC. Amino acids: CASSLSTASQETQYF.

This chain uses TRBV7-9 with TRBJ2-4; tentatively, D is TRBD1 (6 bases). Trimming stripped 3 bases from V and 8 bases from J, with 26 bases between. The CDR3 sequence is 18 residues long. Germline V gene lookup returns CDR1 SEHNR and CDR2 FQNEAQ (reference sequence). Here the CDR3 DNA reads TGTGCCAGCAGCTTCCCCCCGACCGGGACAAGCACTTTGGACATTCAGTACTTC. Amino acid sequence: CASSFPPTGTSTLDIQYF.

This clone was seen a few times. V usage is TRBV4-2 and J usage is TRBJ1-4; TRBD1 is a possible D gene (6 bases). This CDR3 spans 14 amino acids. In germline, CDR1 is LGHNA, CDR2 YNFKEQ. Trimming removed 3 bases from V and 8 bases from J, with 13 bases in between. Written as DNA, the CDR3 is TGTGCCAGCAGCCAGCGGGGGCGTGAGGAAAAACTGTTTTTT. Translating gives CASSQRGREEKLFF.

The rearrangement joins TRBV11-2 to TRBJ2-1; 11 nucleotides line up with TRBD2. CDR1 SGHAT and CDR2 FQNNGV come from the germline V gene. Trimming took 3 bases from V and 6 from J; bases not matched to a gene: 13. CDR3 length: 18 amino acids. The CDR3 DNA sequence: TGTGCCAGCAGCTTTACGGGTAGCGGGGGGGCTGTTAGCAATGAGCAGTTCTTC. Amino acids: CASSFTGSGGAVSNEQFF.